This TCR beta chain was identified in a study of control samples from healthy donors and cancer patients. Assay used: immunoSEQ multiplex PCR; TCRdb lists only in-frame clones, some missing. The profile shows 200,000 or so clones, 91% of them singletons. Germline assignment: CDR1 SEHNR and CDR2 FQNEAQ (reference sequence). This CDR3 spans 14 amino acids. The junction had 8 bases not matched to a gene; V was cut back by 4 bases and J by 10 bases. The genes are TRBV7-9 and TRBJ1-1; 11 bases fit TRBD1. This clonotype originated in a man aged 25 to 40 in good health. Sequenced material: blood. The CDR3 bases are TGTGCCAGCAGCTCGGACAGGGGGCCCATGGGAGCTTTCTTT. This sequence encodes CASSSDRGPMGAFF.